This entry lists 16 T cell receptor beta chains sequenced from one sample in a study of blood T cell repertoires in COVID-19. Assay: immunoSEQ multiplex PCR; the TCRdb copy retains only in-frame clones and omits some. The sample lists 150,000 to 200,000 clones; about four fifths were seen once. Source material: peripheral blood. The receptors were gathered from a human donor with acute or convalescent COVID-19. The donor label of this sample is uncertain.

As concerns this clone: Other DNA sequences in this sample translate to the same CDR3. The V gene is TRBV19, the J gene TRBJ2-1; 11 nucleotides line up with TRBD2. J gave up 4 bases and V 5 bases, and 4 bases lay outside the gene matches. CDR1 is LNHDA and CDR2 is SQIVND in the germline V gene (reference sequence). The CDR3 runs 15 residues. DNA for the CDR3: TGTGCCAGTAGTCCCCGGACTAGCGGGTACAATGAGCAGTTCTTC. It codes for CASSPRTSGYNEQFF.

The genes are TRBV2 and TRBJ2-5, with 7 bases lining up with TRBD2. After removal of 4 bases from V and 5 bases from J, the junction contained 10 bases not matched to a gene. Germline V gives CDR1 SNHLY, CDR2 FYNNEI. This CDR3 comprises 15 residues. CDR3: CASSVGGLGSETQYF. The CDR3 DNA sequence: TGTGCCAGCAGTGTGGGAGGGTTGGGCTCTGAGACCCAGTACTTC.

This chain uses TRBV28 with TRBJ1-4; possibly TRBD1 for D (6 bases). This CDR3 has 13 amino acids. V gave up 8 bases and J gave up 0 bases, with 7 bases separating them. Looked up from germline, CDR1 is MDHEN and CDR2 is SYDVKM. The DNA for the CDR3 is TGTGCCAGCGGGACATCAACTAATGAAAAACTGTTTTTT. Its translation is CASGTSTNEKLFF.

The chain has TRBV20-1 and TRBJ1-6; tentatively, D is TRBD1 (6 bases). The ends were cut back, 6 bases at V and 7 bases at J, with 16 bases in the middle. The CDR3 loop spans 14 amino acids. Germline assignment: CDR1 DFQATT and CDR2 SNEGSKA (reference sequence). CDR3 loop: CSASGGQDNSPLHF. For the CDR3, the DNA is TGCAGTGCCAGTGGGGGGCAGGACAATTCACCCCTCCACTTT.

This rearrangement joins TRBV6-1 to TRBJ1-5; TRBD1 aligns across 8 bases. The length of the CDR3 is 14 residues. Trimming removed 2 bases from V and 4 bases from J; junction bases left unmatched: 1. Germline CDR1 reads MNHNS; CDR2 reads SASEGT. The CDR3 protein is CASSENRGNQPQHF. CDR3 sequence (DNA): TGTGCCAGCAGTGAAAACAGGGGGAATCAGCCCCAGCATTTT.

The CDR3 sequence is CASSTTGVNTEAFF. DNA of the CDR3: TGTGCCAGCAGCACCACAGGGGTGAACACTGAAGCTTTCTTT. V is TRBV7-3 and J is TRBJ1-1; 7 positions match TRBD1. CDR1 and CDR2 from the germline V gene are SGHTA and FQGTGA. This CDR3 contains 14 residues. J was trimmed by 0 bases and V by 5 bases; bases with no gene match: 3.

This rearrangement joins TRBV10-3 to TRBJ2-2, with TRBD1 matching over 10 bases. With V trimmed by 4 bases and J by 5 bases, 10 bases remained unmatched. The germline V gene has CDR1 ENHRY and CDR2 SYGVKD. The CDR3 length is 17 residues. CDR3 protein: CAISVRAGQGLTGELFF. DNA of the CDR3: TGTGCCATCAGTGTTAGAGCGGGACAGGGGCTAACCGGGGAGCTGTTTTTT.

This clone was detected a few times. The J gene is TRBJ1-1, the V gene TRBV28; TRBD1 matches at 7 bases. The CDR3 runs to 17 residues. Germline lookup yields CDR1 MDHEN and CDR2 SYDVKM. Trimming cost V 6 bases and J 4 bases; bases outside gene matches: 17. For the CDR3, the DNA is TGTGCCAGCAGCCGTCCGGCCCCGGGACAGCGTATCACTGAAGCTTTCTTT. As protein: CASSRPAPGQRITEAFF.

The chain links TRBV7-3 to TRBJ2-7; 7 positions match TRBD2. This CDR3 has 12 residues. The junction had 4 bases not matched to a gene; V was cut back by 5 bases and J by 6 bases. From germline, CDR1 is SGHTA and CDR2 FQGTGA. The CDR3 DNA follows: TGTGCCAGCAGCCGGGGGGTTCTCGAGCAGTACTTC. Protein sequence: CASSRGVLEQYF.

V usage is TRBV19 and J usage is TRBJ2-3, with 8 bases fitting TRBD1. CDR1 is LNHDA, CDR2 SQIVND, per germline (reference sequence). V trimming: 5 bases; J trimming: 1 base; junction bases outside the gene matches: 2. This CDR3 has 14 residues. This CDR3 is CASSPGQGTDTQYF. DNA of the CDR3: TGTGCCAGTAGTCCGGGACAGGGCACAGATACGCAGTATTTT.

The rearrangement joins TRBV3-1 (or the pseudogene TRBV3-2) to TRBJ1-1; D remains ambiguous. The germline V gene has CDR1 LGHDT and CDR2 YNNKEL (reference sequence). Trimming took 3 bases from V and 8 from J, leaving 10 bases between them. The CDR3 is made up of 12 amino acids. In nucleotides, the CDR3 is TGTGCCAGCAGCCAGGACGGGAACGAAGCTTTCTTT. Encoded protein: CASSQDGNEAFF.

The genes are TRBV30 and TRBJ2-2, with 10 nucleotides matching TRBD1. Germline lookup yields CDR1 GTSNPN and CDR2 SVGIG (reference sequence). The CDR3 is 15 amino acids. The V gene end was trimmed by 5 bases and the J gene end by 3 bases; junction bases not matched to a gene: 6. CDR3 coding DNA: TGTGCCTGGGACAGGGGGCTACAGGACACCGGGGAGCTGTTTTTT. It specifies CAWDRGLQDTGELFF. The whole variable domain, remainder taken from reference TRBV30 and TRBJ2-2, is SQTIHQWPATLVQPVGSPLSLECTVEGTSNPNLYWYRQAAGRGLQLLFYSVGIGQISSEVPQNLSASRPQDRQFILSSKKLLLSDSGFYLCAWDRGLQDTGELFFGEGSRLTVL.

The V gene is TRBV19, the J gene TRBJ1-2; D might be TRBD1 (6 bases). Trimming removed 11 bases from V and 7 bases from J, with 17 bases in between. The CDR3 length is 12 residues. Per germline, CDR1 LNHDA and CDR2 SQIVND (reference sequence). CDR3: CAVDRGAIGYTF. The DNA of the CDR3 is TGTGCCGTAGATCGGGGGGCCATTGGCTACACCTTC.

DNA for the CDR3: TGTGCCACCGGGGTGGCCTACAATGAGCAGTTCTTC. This sequence encodes CATGVAYNEQFF. The V call is TRBV28, the J call TRBJ2-1; tentative D call: TRBD2 (5 bases). Germline V CDR1 and CDR2: MDHEN, SYDVKM. The CDR3 is 12 amino acids. Trimming stripped 10 bases from V and 2 bases from J, with 9 bases between.

The chain has TRBV5-1 and TRBJ2-2; TRBD2 aligns across 9 bases. Germline values: CDR1 SGHRS, CDR2 YFSETQ. CDR3 length equals 16 residues. Unmatched junction bases numbered 10, after V lost 4 bases and J lost 6 bases. The CDR3 spells CASSLPLAGVSGELFF. The CDR3 DNA sequence: TGCGCCAGCAGCCTACCGTTAGCGGGAGTTTCCGGGGAGCTGTTTTTT. Supplemented by reference TRBV5-1 and TRBJ2-2, the full variable domain reads KAGVTQTPRYLIKTRGQQVTLSCSPISGHRSVSWYQQTPGQGLQFLFEYFSETQRNKGNFPGRFSGRQFSNSRSEMNVSTLELGDSALYLCASSLPLAGVSGELFFGEGSRLTVL.

This clone was counted only a few times. The V gene is TRBV6-2 or TRBV6-3, the J gene TRBJ2-7; 7 bases match TRBD2. This CDR3 spans 16 amino acids. V gave up 0 bases and J gave up 2 bases; unmatched junction bases: 7. Germline CDR1 MNHEY, CDR2 SVGEGT. CDR3 in DNA: TGTGCCAGCAGTTACTCGACCGGGGAGGGCACCTACGAGCAGTACTTC. It is translated as CASSYSTGEGTYEQYF.